This is a list of T cell receptor beta chains from one sample in a study of blood T cells in healthy people across ages. TCRdb re-called the 5' RACE reads with MiXCR, one entry per CDR3 protein. In the table there are some 880,000 distinct CDR3 sequences, about 37% of which are singletons. Material for sequencing was blood. The receptors come from a man aged 18-30 years in good health. Both conserved end residues are part of each CDR3. A D gene is named only where the DNA matches it firmly. Clone sizes are given selectively: once, few, many, or a class where the clone is expanded.

TRBJ2-5,TRBV7-2,.,few,CASSLMMGGSQETQYF,TGTGCCAGCAGCTTAATGATGGGGGGAAGCCAAGAGACCCAGTACTTC
TRBJ2-7,TRBV6-5,TRBD2,.,CASTSSSGGPYEQYF,TGTGCCAGCACCTCCTCTAGCGGGGGACCCTACGAGCAGTACTTC
TRBJ2-2,TRBV5-1,TRBD2,.,CASSLGASGATNTGELFF,TGCGCCAGCAGCTTGGGGGCTAGCGGGGCCACGAACACCGGGGAGCTGTTTTTT
TRBJ1-4,TRBV20-1,TRBD1,.,CSARARGQEKLFF,TGCAGTGCTAGGGCCAGGGGGCAGGAAAAACTGTTTTTT
TRBJ1-4,TRBV25-1,TRBD1,.,CASSDDRGSEKLFF,TGTGCCAGCAGCGACGACAGGGGGAGTGAAAAACTGTTTTTT
TRBJ2-3,TRBV12-5,TRBD1,few,CASGLGQGTRIGTDTQYF,TGTGCTAGTGGTTTGGGACAGGGGACGAGGATTGGCACAGATACGCAGTATTTT
TRBJ1-4,TRBV5-4,.,.,CASSFIGNEKLFF,TGTGCCAGCAGCTTCATAGGGAATGAAAAACTGTTTTTT
TRBJ2-2,TRBV7-9,.,few,CASSLALGLTGELFF,TGTGCCAGCAGCTTAGCCTTGGGACTTACCGGGGAGCTGTTTTTT
TRBJ2-3,TRBV4-3,.,.,CASSHGQGRYTQYF,TGCGCCAGCAGCCACGGCCAAGGCAGGTATACGCAGTATTTT
TRBJ1-1,TRBV12-3/TRBV12-4,.,few,CASSSPGEINTEAFF,TGTGCCAGTTCCTCGCCTGGAGAGATAAACACTGAAGCTTTCTTT
TRBJ1-6,TRBV27,TRBD1,.,CASATGGRSYNSPLHF,TGTGCCAGCGCGACAGGGGGGAGATCCTATAATTCACCCCTCCACTTT
TRBJ1-6,TRBV6-1,.,.,CASSEARWSNSPLHF,TGTGCCAGCAGTGAGGCCAGGTGGAGTAATTCACCCCTCCACTTT
TRBJ2-4,TRBV4-1,.,many,CASSQDSGYPLAKNIQYF,TGCGCCAGCAGCCAAGATTCGGGTTATCCTCTAGCCAAAAACATTCAGTACTTC
TRBJ2-1,TRBV4-2,TRBD1,few,CASSATGFDEQFF,TGTGCCAGCAGCGCGACAGGGTTCGATGAGCAGTTCTTC
TRBJ2-3,TRBV4-3,.,once,CASSVLTGGQHTQYF,TGCGCCAGCTCGGTCCTGACAGGAGGGCAGCATACGCAGTATTTT
TRBJ2-7,TRBV9,TRBD2,.,CASSVASGTYYEQYF,TGTGCCAGCAGCGTAGCAAGCGGGACTTACTACGAGCAGTACTTC
TRBJ2-1,TRBV9,TRBD1,.,CASSVGGGDRVIDEQFF,TGTGCCAGCAGCGTAGGGGGGGGGGACAGGGTTATAGATGAGCAGTTCTTC
TRBJ2-1,TRBV18,.,.,CASSYSGPREQFF,TGTGCCAGCTCGTACTCCGGGCCTAGGGAGCAGTTCTTC
TRBJ2-1,TRBV11-3,.,.,CASSQRLDSANEQFF,TGTGCCAGCAGCCAGCGTTTGGACTCTGCTAATGAGCAGTTCTTC
TRBJ2-2,TRBV9,.,.,CASSAPRDTLQTGELFF,TGTGCCAGCAGCGCCCCCCGGGACACCCTACAAACCGGGGAGCTGTTTTTT
TRBJ2-2,TRBV7-3,.,.,CASSPGPTGELFF,TGTGCCAGCAGCCCCGGTCCGACCGGGGAGCTGTTTTTT
TRBJ1-2,TRBV4-1,TRBD1,few,CASSEGQGLGGYTF,TGCGCCAGCAGCGAAGGACAGGGTCTAGGTGGCTACACCTTC
TRBJ1-5,TRBV7-9,.,once,CASSVEGSGQPQHF,TGTGCCAGCAGCGTCGAGGGGTCGGGTCAGCCCCAGCATTTT
TRBJ1-5,TRBV7-2,.,.,CVSSVAQEQPQHF,TGTGTCAGCAGCGTAGCACAAGAACAGCCCCAGCATTTT
TRBJ1-5,TRBV21-1,.,.,CASSTGGRSAQHF,TGTGCCAGCAGCACCGGTGGGCGATCGGCCCAGCATTTT
TRBJ2-7,TRBV6-2/TRBV6-3,.,many,CASSFRRGTSGYEQYF,TGTGCCAGCAGTTTTCGTAGGGGCACCAGTGGCTACGAGCAGTACTTC
TRBJ1-6,TRBV20-1,.,many,CSARDHVEGGTYNSPLHF,TGCAGTGCTAGAGATCACGTCGAGGGGGGGACCTATAATTCACCCCTCCACTTT
TRBJ2-7,TRBV6-5,.,.,CASSSPGTPNEQYF,TGTGCCAGCAGTTCCCCCGGGACGCCCAATGAGCAGTACTTC